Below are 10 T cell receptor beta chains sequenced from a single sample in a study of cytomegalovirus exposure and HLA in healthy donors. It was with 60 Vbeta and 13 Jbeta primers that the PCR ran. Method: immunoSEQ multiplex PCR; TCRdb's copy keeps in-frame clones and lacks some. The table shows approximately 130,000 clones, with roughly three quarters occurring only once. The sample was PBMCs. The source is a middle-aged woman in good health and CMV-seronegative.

CDR3 protein: CASSFEWPYNEQFF. Here the CDR3 DNA reads TGTGCCAGCAGCTTTGAATGGCCCTACAATGAGCAGTTCTTC. This rearrangement joins TRBV7-6 to TRBJ2-1; D is undetermined. Germline V gives CDR1 SGHVS, CDR2 FNYEAQ. Trimming removed 3 bases at V and 2 bases at J, with 8 bases between. This CDR3 has 14 amino acids.

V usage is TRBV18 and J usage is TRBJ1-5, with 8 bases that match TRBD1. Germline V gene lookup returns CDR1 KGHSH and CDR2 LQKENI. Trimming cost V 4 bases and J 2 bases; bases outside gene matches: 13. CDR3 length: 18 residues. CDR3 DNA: TGTGCCAGCTCACATGGTTGGACAGGGCAAGAAGGCAATCAGCCCCAGCATTTT. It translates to CASSHGWTGQEGNQPQHF.

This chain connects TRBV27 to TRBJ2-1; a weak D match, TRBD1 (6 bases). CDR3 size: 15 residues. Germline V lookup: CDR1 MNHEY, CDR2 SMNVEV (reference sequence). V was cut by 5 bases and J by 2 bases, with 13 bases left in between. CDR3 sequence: CASSLDWDTYNEQFF. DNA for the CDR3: TGTGCCAGCAGTCTAGACTGGGACACCTACAATGAGCAGTTCTTC.

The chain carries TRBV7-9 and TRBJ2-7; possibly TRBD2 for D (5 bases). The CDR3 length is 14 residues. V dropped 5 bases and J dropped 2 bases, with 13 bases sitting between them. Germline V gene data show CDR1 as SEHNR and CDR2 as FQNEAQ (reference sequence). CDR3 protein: CASSREGLAYEQYF. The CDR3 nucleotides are TGTGCCAGCAGCCGAGAGGGATTGGCCTACGAGCAGTACTTC.

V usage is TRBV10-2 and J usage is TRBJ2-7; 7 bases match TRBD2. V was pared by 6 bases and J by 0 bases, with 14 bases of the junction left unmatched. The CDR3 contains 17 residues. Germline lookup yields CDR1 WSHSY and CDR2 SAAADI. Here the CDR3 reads CASSEGGAGSISYEQYF. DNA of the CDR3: TGCGCCAGCAGCGAGGGAGGGGCGGGGTCTATCTCCTACGAGCAGTACTTC.

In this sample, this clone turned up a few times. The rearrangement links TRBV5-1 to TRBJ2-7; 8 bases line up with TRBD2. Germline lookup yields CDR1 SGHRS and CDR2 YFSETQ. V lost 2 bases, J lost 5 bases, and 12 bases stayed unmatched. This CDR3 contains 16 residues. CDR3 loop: CASSFQGAGEFDEQYF. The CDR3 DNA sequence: TGCGCCAGCAGCTTCCAAGGAGCGGGGGAGTTCGACGAGCAGTACTTC. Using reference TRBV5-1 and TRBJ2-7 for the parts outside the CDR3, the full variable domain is KAGVTQTPRYLIKTRGQQVTLSCSPISGHRSVSWYQQTPGQGLQFLFEYFSETQRNKGNFPGRFSGRQFSNSRSEMNVSTLELGDSALYLCASSFQGAGEFDEQYFGPGTRLTVT.

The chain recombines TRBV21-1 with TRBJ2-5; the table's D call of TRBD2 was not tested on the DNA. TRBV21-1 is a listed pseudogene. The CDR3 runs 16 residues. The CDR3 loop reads CASSGLAGECQETQYF. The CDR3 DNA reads TGTGCCAGCAGCGGACTAGCGGGAGAGTGCCAAGAGACCCAGTACTTC.

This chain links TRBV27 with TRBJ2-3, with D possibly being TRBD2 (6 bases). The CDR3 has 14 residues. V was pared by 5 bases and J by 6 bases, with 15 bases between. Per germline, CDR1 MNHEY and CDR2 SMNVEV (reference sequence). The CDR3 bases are TGTGCCAGCAGTATGGGACTCCCCGGGGATACGCAGTATTTT. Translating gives CASSMGLPGDTQYF.

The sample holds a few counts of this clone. The DNA of the CDR3 is TGTGCCAGCAGCCGTCTTTGGGCGGGGAACACTGAAGCTTTCTTT. Translated: CASSRLWAGNTEAFF. The chain is built from TRBV28 and TRBJ1-1, with unresolved D. In germline, CDR1 is MDHEN, CDR2 SYDVKM. V lost 6 bases to trimming and J lost 1 base, with 15 bases between them. The CDR3 is 15 amino acids.

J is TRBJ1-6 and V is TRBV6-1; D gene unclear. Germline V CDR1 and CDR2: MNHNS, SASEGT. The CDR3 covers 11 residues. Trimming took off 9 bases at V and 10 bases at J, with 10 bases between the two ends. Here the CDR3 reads CASSGPSPLHF. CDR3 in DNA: TGTGCCAGTAGCGGGCCGTCACCCCTCCACTTT.